This TCR beta chain was sequenced in a study of T cell changes during pregnancy in multiple sclerosis. Using immunoSEQ multiplex PCR, the repertoire was profiled, and TCRdb retains in-frame clones only, with some absent. The table includes about 42,000 clones, 80% to 90% detected once. The CDR3 extends over 20 amino acids. The V gene's germline CDR1 is MGHRA and CDR2 YSYEKL. The J segment lost 2 bases and the V segment lost 0 bases, leaving 14 bases of the junction unmatched. The clonotype originates from a female donor with multiple sclerosis, enrolled in a pregnancy study. The sequencing used CD4+ T cells from peripheral blood mononuclear cells, collected before pregnancy. This sequence joins TRBV4-1 and TRBJ1-5; 9 bases match TRBD1. The CDR3 DNA sequence: TGCGCCAGCAGCCAAGAAAGACAGGGGGTGGCAAAAATCGGCAATCAGCCCCAGCATTTT. Translated, it gives CASSQERQGVAKIGNQPQHF.